This is a list of T cell receptor beta chains from one sample in a study of T cells expressing NK-cell markers. TCRdb derives one entry per CDR3 protein from the 5' RACE reads, leaving out DNA. This specimen shows roughly 160,000 distinct CDR3 sequences; the ten leading clones hold roughly 18%. Sequenced input: blood T cells: a sorted CD56 or NKG2C T cell subset, CD4+ or CD8+ T cells, or bulk PBMC T cells (not recorded which). The receptors were sampled from a woman between 18 and 69 years old in good health. Both conserved end residues are part of each CDR3.

j_call v_call cdr3_aa
TRBJ2-3 TRBV4-1 CASSQDGKDTQYF
TRBJ2-7 TRBV2 CASSDPGQGGYEQYF
TRBJ1-3 TRBV10-3 CAISEVTGQRNTIYF
TRBJ2-3 TRBV12-3/TRBV12-4 CASSLGSGTSGRTDTQYF
TRBJ2-7 TRBV28 CASSLGGTGDGTYEQYF
TRBJ2-2 TRBV4-2 CASSPYGPREANTGELFF
TRBJ2-7 TRBV20-1 CSASWDSGRATEQYF
TRBJ2-1 TRBV6-1 CASSEAGWNEQFF
TRBJ1-2 TRBV4-1 CASSQVGQGAHNGYTF
TRBJ2-7 TRBV3-1 CASSRRTSGNYEQYF
TRBJ2-3 TRBV28 CASSTSSVRGDTQYF
TRBJ2-1 TRBV29-1 CSVEDFFGTYEQFF
TRBJ2-7 TRBV6-5 CASSYSGTREQYF
TRBJ2-7 TRBV3-1 CASSQQWDGSYEQYF
TRBJ2-3 TRBV5-6 CASSNDRTSGGADTQYF
TRBJ1-1 TRBV27 CASSFETSSRAFF
TRBJ2-5 TRBV18 CASSPSFQKETQYF
TRBJ2-7 TRBV18 CASSPSSYEQYF
TRBJ1-1 TRBV12-5 CASGTETGGGTEAFF
TRBJ1-2 TRBV20-1 CSARGTGTHYGYTF
TRBJ2-3 TRBV27 CASHSGQITDTQYF
TRBJ1-1 TRBV19 CASSPPRQMNTEAFF
TRBJ2-3 TRBV7-3 CASSSFGGSSDTQYF
TRBJ1-2 TRBV10-3 CAIREQGNDYGYTF
TRBJ2-7 TRBV6-5 CASSYSAGVGYEQYF
TRBJ2-1 TRBV7-3 CASSLVSAVDLRGNEQFF
TRBJ1-2 TRBV12-3/TRBV12-4 CASSLNARVMDYGYTF
TRBJ1-1 TRBV12-3/TRBV12-4 CASRLTGAGNAEAFF
TRBJ2-1 TRBV9 CASSVAGLAGGGHFNEQFF
TRBJ2-3 TRBV27 CASSKDWFTDTQYF
TRBJ2-5 TRBV4-1 CASSQDRAPQETQYF
TRBJ2-7 TRBV4-1 CASSHAGQGTYEQYF
TRBJ2-5 TRBV5-6 CASSLVSQETQYF
TRBJ2-5 TRBV1 CTSSPPGTSGGVRRRTQYF
TRBJ2-1 TRBV3-1 CASSSRYRDRGALNGDEQFF
TRBJ2-3 TRBV6-1 CASSEGAAASTDTQYF
TRBJ2-5 TRBV5-1 CASSLRVARETQYF
TRBJ2-1 TRBV14 CASSQWTLSYNEQFF
TRBJ2-1 TRBV29-1 CSVAGQVNNEQFF
TRBJ2-5 TRBV4-1 CASSQVDRRGRETQYF
TRBJ2-3 TRBV5-1 CASSIQSQGPDTQYF
TRBJ2-2 TRBV5-1 CASSLIGELFF
TRBJ2-3 TRBV5-1 CASSLAGGTGFGTDTQYF
TRBJ2-1 TRBV12-3/TRBV12-4 CASSFGGQGDEQFF
TRBJ2-3 TRBV11-2 CASSLGRLAGVLDTQYF
TRBJ2-2 TRBV12-3/TRBV12-4 CASSPVRLTGELFF
TRBJ1-5 TRBV12-3/TRBV12-4 CASSIGGNNQPQHF
TRBJ1-2 TRBV5-1 CASSATGGMSYGYTF
TRBJ1-2 TRBV5-1 CASNHPGQGTRGYTF
TRBJ1-6 TRBV5-4 CASSSGQGGNSPLHF
TRBJ1-3 TRBV20-1 CSASVGGTGNTIYF
TRBJ2-2 TRBV5-1 CASSFLTGFTGELFF
TRBJ2-1 TRBV30 CAWSVQSGGEQFF
TRBJ2-3 TRBV6-1 CATQPGLTTDTQYF
TRBJ2-5 TRBV25-1 CASSERTGRGQETQYF
TRBJ2-1 TRBV7-2 CASSQGDYYNEQFF
TRBJ2-1 TRBV7-3 CASSLSRALSSYNEQFF
TRBJ2-7 TRBV12-3/TRBV12-4 CASSGREPYEQYF
TRBJ2-2 TRBV27 CASKVSGANTGELFF
TRBJ2-3 TRBV5-1 CASSSLASGTDTQYF